One sample yielded the 7 T cell receptor beta chains listed below, sequenced in a study of T cells after posttransplantation cyclophosphamide (dated by TCRdb to about 2016). Libraries were constructed by the immunoSEQ multiplex PCR assay. TCRdb's version of the immuneACCESS table is confined to in-frame rearrangements and falls short of the full clone set. An unresolved V gene accounts for under half of the shortfall where checked; the remainder is of unknown origin. The table shows 40,000 to 60,000 clones here, with no singletons. 2.2% of the sample is taken by the ten largest. Material for sequencing was PBMCs. The receptor source for this set is a man aged 40-50 years in good health, CMV-negative, and a related stem cell transplant donor.

Only a few counts were recorded for this clone. A much larger clone is a single base away; this may be a read error. The chain uses TRBV6-5 and TRBJ2-7, with 11 bases identical to TRBD2. Germline loops: CDR1 MNHEY, CDR2 SVGAGI. The CDR3 extends over 14 amino acids. Trimming took 4 bases from V and 2 from J; bases not matched to a gene: 1. DNA for the CDR3: TGTGCCAGCAGTTTAGCGGGAGGGCCCTACGAGCAGTACTTC. It yields the protein CASSLAGGPYEQYF.

This clone was observed at least ten times. The chain recombines TRBV28 with TRBJ2-5, with 9 bases that match TRBD1. CDR3 length equals 16 residues. The V gene's germline CDR1 is MDHEN and CDR2 SYDVKM. V was clipped by 1 base and J by 4 bases; unmatched bases: 7. The CDR3 DNA sequence: TGTGCCAGCAGTTTATACAGGGGGCGTGGGGGAGAGACCCAGTACTTC. Protein: CASSLYRGRGGETQYF.

This clone was observed at least ten times. V gene TRBV29-1 combines with J gene TRBJ2-7; D perhaps matches TRBD2 (6 bases). This CDR3 has 13 residues. Germline V CDR1 and CDR2: SQVTM, ANQGSEA. The V end lost 5 bases, the J end lost 4 bases, and 15 bases lay between the germline ends. CDR3 in amino acids: CSVSGGDSYEQYF. Written as DNA, the CDR3 is TGCAGCGTTTCCGGCGGGGATTCGTACGAGCAGTACTTC.

This chain uses TRBV28 with TRBJ2-5; TRBD2 agrees at 15 bases. The J call could be wrong; TRBJ2-7 is a better fit for the DNA end. Germline V gene lookup returns CDR1 MDHEN and CDR2 SYDVKM. This CDR3 contains 17 residues. The CDR3 nucleotides read TGTGCCAGCAGTTCCGGGACTAGCGGGAGGCGCTCCTACGAGCAGTACTTC. It specifies CASSSGTSGRRSYEQYF.

This clone was picked up many times. J is TRBJ2-7 and V is TRBV13, with a weak D call TRBD2 (5 bases). CDR3 length equals 15 residues. V lost 5 bases and J lost 2, with 16 bases in between. The germline gives CDR1 PRHDT, CDR2 FYEKMQ (reference sequence). DNA of the CDR3: TGTGCCAGCAGCAAATACGGGGAGCCTGCCTACGAGCAGTACTTC. This codes for CASSKYGEPAYEQYF.

Comments on this clone: Germline and junction disagree at one end, which may indicate a read error. J is TRBJ1-1 and V is TRBV4-1, with TRBD1 identical over 8 bases. The CDR3 contains 15 residues. In germline, CDR1 is MGHRA, CDR2 YSYEKL. The CDR3 DNA follows: TGTGCCAGCAGCCAAGATGGGACAGGGAACACTGAAGCTTTCTTT. Translated: CASSQDGTGNTEAFF.

This clone was counted between two and nine times. The chain has TRBV15 and TRBJ2-5, with D possibly being TRBD1 (6 bases). The J call could be wrong; TRBJ2-7 is a better fit for the DNA end. The CDR3 sequence is 15 residues long. Germline V gives CDR1 LNHNV, CDR2 YYDKDF (reference sequence). The CDR3 DNA sequence: TGTGCCACCAGCAGAGAAGGGGGATATAGGTACGAGCAGTACTTC. It codes for CATSREGGYRYEQYF.